This T cell receptor (beta chain) was recorded in a study of vaccination effects on CD4 cells after COVID-19 (dated by TCRdb to between 2021 and 2024). Regarding the study in general: In the ViraFEST assay, PBMC were stimulated with viral peptide pools, and antigen-specific CD4+ T cell clonotypes were then identified by expansion using TCR sequencing. Post-vaccine samples across the study were collected a median of 72 days after the second dose, with a range of 14 to 241. The Oncomine TCR Beta short-read assay on an Illumina iSeq 100 was used to sequence cultures from other donors in the study. Altogether, around eleven COVID-19 convalescent patients and 4 SARS-CoV-2-naive healthy vaccine recipients made up the full study. SARS-CoV-2 spike-specific CD4+ TCR repertoires from before and after mRNA vaccination were compared in COVID-19 convalescent patients and in infection-naive vaccine recipients. Each well held some 1.9 million PBMC cultured in IMDM containing around 5.1% human AB serum, 8 to 10 IU/ml IL-2 and gentamicin, along with approximately 10 ug/ml peptides. Three convalescent patients were sampled early (day +14) and late (day +241, +227, +161 respectively) after vaccination. Study-wide findings and limitations: Among convalescent patients, the spike-reactive repertoire after vaccination was made up mainly of new vaccine-induced clones that were largely distinct from the clones induced by infection. Only a small number of convalescent patients were included, and no early post-infection timepoints were available, which limited the study. At late post-vaccination timepoints, both infection-induced and vaccine-induced clones showed marked clonal contraction, consistent with waning T cell responses.

Taken from cysteine to phenylalanine, the CDR3 has 17 residues. CDR3 DNA is the only sequence kept; it has 51 bases, read in frame from the first base. V trim: 3 bases; J trim: 2 bases; unmatched bases: 9. CDR1 and CDR2, looked up from the germline V gene (reference sequence), are MNHEY and SMNVEV. As to this clone: Its antigen remains undetermined. Base qualities were left out, and no much larger clone turns up one base away.

After less than 13 days of culture, CD4+ T cells were isolated with the EasySep CD4+ T cell isolation kit. PCR-confirmed SARS-CoV-2 infection had occurred in convalescent patients between March and December 2020, before the Alpha, Beta and Delta variants emerged in the United States. Each participant got two doses of an mRNA SARS-CoV-2 vaccine, either BNT162b2 or mRNA-1273. Half of the culture medium was replaced with fresh IL-2-containing medium on days 3 and 7. Unless noted otherwise, every peptide stimulation condition was cultured in triplicate wells. PBMC were separated from whole blood using Ficoll-Paque Plus gradient centrifugation and were then either cryopreserved at -140C or used fresh. Genomic DNA was extracted from cultured CD4+ T cells with the QIAamp micro DNA kit. Libraries were made using the immunoSEQ multiplex PCR assay. TCR beta CDR3 sequencing was performed on DNA from the cultured, isolated CD4+ T cells. Turning to the authors' computational methods: Non-productive TCR sequences were removed, reads were trimmed to the CDR3 region, and CDR3s of at least 7 amino acids were retained. The MANAFEST web app was used to identify antigen-specific clonotypes by comparing expansion in peptide wells with expansion in reference cultures. Positive clones required FDR<0.05 expansion versus reference and all other wells, odds ratio above 5, and frequency above 0.1% in two replicate wells. Clonotypes significantly expanded in SARS-CoV-2 spike wells and in at least one common cold coronavirus spike condition were defined as cross-reactive. Using the stringdist R package, CDR3 similarity was measured by Levenshtein distance, and unrooted trees were constructed with ape in R 3.6.1. The clones in this table, taken by TCRdb from immuneACCESS, are in-frame only. Not every clone is retained; where verified, under half of the shortfall comes from an unresolved V gene, and the cause of the rest is unknown. Clonal size and the V and J genes are those of that table, whereas D and trimming came from the DNA. In this sample the table shows about 34,000 clones, about three quarters of which occur a single time. Of the sample, under 7.5% is held by the ten largest clones.

The rearrangement combines TRBV27 with TRBJ2-3, with 9 bases aligning to TRBD2. This material consisted of CD4+ T cells from PBMCs cultured without peptide, taken after COVID-19 vaccination. This receptor was identified in a human donor who had a prior SARS-CoV-2 infection. The nucleotides read TGTGCCAGCAGTTTTTCCTCCGGGACTAGCTTCACAGATACGCAGTATTTT. This yields the protein CASSFSSGTSFTDTQYF.